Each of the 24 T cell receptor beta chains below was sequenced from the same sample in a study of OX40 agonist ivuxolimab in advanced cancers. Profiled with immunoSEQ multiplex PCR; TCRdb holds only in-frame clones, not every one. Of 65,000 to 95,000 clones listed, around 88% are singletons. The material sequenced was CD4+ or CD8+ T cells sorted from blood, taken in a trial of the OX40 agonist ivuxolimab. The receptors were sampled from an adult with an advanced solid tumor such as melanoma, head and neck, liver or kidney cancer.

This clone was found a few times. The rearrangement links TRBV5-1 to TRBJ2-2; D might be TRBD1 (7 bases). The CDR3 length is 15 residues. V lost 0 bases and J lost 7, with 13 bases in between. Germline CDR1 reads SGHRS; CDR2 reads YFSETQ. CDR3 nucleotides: TGCGCCAGCAGCTTGGTTCCAGGGGGGAACGGGGAGCTGTTTTTT. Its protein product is CASSLVPGGNGELFF.

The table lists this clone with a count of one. The CDR3 loop is CASSLDNAKDRVMQETQYF. In DNA, the CDR3 is TGCGCCAGCAGCTTGGATAACGCGAAGGACAGGGTGATGCAAGAGACCCAGTACTTC. The chain has TRBV5-1 and TRBJ2-5, with 8 bases identical to TRBD1. With 0 bases clipped from V and 2 bases from J, the junction kept 15 bases outside the gene matches. Germline V CDR1 and CDR2: SGHRS, YFSETQ. The CDR3 consists of 19 residues.

The CDR3 DNA reads as TGTGCCAGCAGACTAGTGGCAGGACAGAACACCGGGGAGCTGTTTTTT. This encodes CASRLVAGQNTGELFF. The chain recombines TRBV11-2 with TRBJ2-2; D could derive from TRBD1 or TRBD2 (5 bases each). The CDR3 runs 16 residues. The V and J ends lost 6 bases and 1 base respectively, with 15 bases between them. CDR1 is SGHAT and CDR2 is FQNNGV in the germline V gene.

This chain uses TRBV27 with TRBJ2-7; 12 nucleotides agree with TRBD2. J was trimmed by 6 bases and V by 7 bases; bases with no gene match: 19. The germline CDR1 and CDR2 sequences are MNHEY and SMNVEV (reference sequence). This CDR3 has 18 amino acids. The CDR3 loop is CASTPSPARLAGVCEQYF. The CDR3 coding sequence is TGTGCCAGCACACCTTCCCCGGCCCGACTAGCGGGAGTCTGCGAGCAGTACTTC.

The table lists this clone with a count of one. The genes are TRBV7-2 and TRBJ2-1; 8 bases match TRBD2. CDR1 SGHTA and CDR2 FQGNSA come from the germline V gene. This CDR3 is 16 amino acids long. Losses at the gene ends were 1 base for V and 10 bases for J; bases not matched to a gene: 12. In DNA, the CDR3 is TGTGCCAGCAGCTTAGTAGTGGCGGGAGGTGCTTTCGAGCAGTTCTTC. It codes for CASSLVVAGGAFEQFF.

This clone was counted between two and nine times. The CDR3 here is CASPAAPNTEAFF. As DNA, the CDR3 is TGTGCCAGCCCCGCAGCTCCGAACACTGAAGCTTTCTTT. The chain links TRBV6-1 to TRBJ1-1; D is ambiguous. Germline lookup yields CDR1 MNHNS and CDR2 SASEGT. With 8 bases removed from V and 1 base from J, the gap between germline ends came to 11 bases. This CDR3 comprises 13 residues.

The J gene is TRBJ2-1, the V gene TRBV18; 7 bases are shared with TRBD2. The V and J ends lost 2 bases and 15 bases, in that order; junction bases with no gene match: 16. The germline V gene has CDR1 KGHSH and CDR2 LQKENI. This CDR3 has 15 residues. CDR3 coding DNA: TGTGCCAGCTCACCAGGGGAGGGAGCCGGACCCCTAAGGTTCTTC. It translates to CASSPGEGAGPLRFF.

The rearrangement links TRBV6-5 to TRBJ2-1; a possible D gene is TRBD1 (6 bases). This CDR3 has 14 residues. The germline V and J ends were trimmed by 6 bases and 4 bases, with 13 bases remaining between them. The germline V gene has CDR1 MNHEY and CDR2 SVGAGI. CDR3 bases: TGTGCCAGCAGCAACCCGACAGGATACAATGAGCAGTTCTTC. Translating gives CASSNPTGYNEQFF.

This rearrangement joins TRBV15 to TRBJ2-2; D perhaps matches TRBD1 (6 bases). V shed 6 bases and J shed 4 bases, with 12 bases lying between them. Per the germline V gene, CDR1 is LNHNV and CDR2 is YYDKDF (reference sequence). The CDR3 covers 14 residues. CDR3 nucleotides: TGTGCCACCAGTTTGGGACACTCCACCGGGGAGCTGTTTTTT. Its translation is CATSLGHSTGELFF. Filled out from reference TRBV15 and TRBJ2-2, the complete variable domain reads DAMVIQNPRYQVTQFGKPVTLSCSQTLNHNVMYWYQQKSSQAPKLLFHYYDKDFNNEADTPDNFQSRRPNTSFCFLDIRSPGLGDTAMYLCATSLGHSTGELFFGEGSRLTVL.

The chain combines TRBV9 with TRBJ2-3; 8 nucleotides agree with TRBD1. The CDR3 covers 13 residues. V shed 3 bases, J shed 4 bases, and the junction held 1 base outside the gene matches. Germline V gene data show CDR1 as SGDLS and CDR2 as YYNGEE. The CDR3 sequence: CASSGTGSDTQYF. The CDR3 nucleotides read TGTGCCAGCAGCGGGACAGGGTCAGATACGCAGTATTTT.

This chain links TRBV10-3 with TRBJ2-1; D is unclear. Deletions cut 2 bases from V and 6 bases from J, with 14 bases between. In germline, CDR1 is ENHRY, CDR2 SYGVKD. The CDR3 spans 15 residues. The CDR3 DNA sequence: TGTGCCATCAGTGAGAGACTGGGGTTAGGCAATGAGCAGTTCTTC. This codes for CAISERLGLGNEQFF.

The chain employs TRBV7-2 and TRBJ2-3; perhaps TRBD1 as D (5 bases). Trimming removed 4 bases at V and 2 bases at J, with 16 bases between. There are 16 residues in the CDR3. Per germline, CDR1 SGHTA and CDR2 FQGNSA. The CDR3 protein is CASSSRRALDTDTQYF. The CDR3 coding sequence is TGTGCCAGCAGCTCGCGCAGGGCTCTCGACACAGATACGCAGTATTTT.

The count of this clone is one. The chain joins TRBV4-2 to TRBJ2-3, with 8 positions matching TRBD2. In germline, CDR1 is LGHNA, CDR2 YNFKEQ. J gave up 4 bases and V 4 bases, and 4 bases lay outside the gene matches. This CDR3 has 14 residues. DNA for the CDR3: TGTGCCAGCAGCCCAGGACTAGCTTCAGATACGCAGTATTTT. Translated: CASSPGLASDTQYF.

CDR3 protein: CASSTGLADNEQFF. CDR3 bases: TGCGCCAGCAGCACGGGACTAGCGGACAATGAGCAGTTCTTC. V and J are TRBV5-1 and TRBJ2-1; 11 bases map to TRBD2. CDR3 length equals 14 residues. After removal of 4 bases from V and 5 bases from J, the junction contained 2 bases not matched to a gene. Germline lookup yields CDR1 SGHRS and CDR2 YFSETQ.

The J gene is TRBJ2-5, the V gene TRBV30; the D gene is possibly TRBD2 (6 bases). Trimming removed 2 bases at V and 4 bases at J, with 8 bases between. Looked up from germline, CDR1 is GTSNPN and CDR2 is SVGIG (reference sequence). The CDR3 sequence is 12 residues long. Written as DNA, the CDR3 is TGTGCCTGGAGTCGGGGGAGAGAGACCCAGTACTTC. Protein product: CAWSRGRETQYF.

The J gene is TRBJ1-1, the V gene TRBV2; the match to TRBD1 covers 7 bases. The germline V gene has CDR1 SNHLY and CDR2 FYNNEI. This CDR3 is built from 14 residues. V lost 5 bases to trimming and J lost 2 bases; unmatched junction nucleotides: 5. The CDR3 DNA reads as TGTGCCAGCAGTTTAAGACAGGGCAACACTGAAGCTTTCTTT. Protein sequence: CASSLRQGNTEAFF.

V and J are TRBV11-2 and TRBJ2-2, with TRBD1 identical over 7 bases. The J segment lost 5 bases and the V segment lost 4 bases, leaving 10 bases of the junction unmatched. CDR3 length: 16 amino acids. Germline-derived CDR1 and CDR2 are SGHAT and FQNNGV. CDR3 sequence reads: CASSSKTGIGTGELFF. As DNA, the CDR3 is TGTGCCAGCAGCTCCAAGACAGGGATAGGTACCGGGGAGCTGTTTTTT.

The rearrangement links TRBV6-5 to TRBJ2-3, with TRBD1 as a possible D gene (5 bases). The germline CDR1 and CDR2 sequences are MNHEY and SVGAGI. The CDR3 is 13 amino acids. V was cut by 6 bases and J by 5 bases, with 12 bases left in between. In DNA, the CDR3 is TGTGCCAGCAGAAGGGGTCGATTAGATACGCAGTATTTT. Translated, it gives CASRRGRLDTQYF.

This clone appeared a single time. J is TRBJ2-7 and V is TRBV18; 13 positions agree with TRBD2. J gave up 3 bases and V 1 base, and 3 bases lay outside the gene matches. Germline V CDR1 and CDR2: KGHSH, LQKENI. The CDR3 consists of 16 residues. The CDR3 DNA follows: TGTGCCAGCTCACCACGGACTAGCGGGAGTTTCTACGAGCAGTACTTC. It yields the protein CASSPRTSGSFYEQYF.

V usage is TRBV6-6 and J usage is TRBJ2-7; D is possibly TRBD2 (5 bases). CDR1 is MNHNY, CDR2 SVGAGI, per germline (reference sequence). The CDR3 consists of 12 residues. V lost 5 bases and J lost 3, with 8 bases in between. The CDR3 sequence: CASSRDYYEQYF. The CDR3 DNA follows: TGTGCCAGCAGTCGAGACTACTACGAGCAGTACTTC.

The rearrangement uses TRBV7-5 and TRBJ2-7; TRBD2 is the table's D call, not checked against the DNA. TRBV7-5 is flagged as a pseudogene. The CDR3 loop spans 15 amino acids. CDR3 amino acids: CARSLSREGTYEQYF. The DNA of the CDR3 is TGTGCCAGAAGCTTAAGCAGGGAGGGCACCTACGAGCAGTACTTC.

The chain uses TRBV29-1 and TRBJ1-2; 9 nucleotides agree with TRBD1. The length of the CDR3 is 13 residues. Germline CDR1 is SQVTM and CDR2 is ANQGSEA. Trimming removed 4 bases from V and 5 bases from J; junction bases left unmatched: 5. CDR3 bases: TGCAGCGTTGGAGGGACAGGGTCTTATGGCTACACCTTC. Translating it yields CSVGGTGSYGYTF.

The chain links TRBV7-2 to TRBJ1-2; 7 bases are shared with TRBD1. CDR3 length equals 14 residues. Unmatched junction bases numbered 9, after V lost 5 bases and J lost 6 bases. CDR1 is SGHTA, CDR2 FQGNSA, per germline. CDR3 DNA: TGTGCCAGCAGCGCGACAGGGAATAGAAATGGCTACACCTTC. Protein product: CASSATGNRNGYTF.

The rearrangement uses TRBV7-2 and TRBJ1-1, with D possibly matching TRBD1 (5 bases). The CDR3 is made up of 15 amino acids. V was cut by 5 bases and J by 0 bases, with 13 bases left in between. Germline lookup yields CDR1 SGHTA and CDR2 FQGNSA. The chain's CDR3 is CASSQWTSLNTEAFF. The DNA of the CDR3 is TGTGCCAGCAGCCAATGGACATCCCTGAACACTGAAGCTTTCTTT.